This is a list of T cell receptor beta chains from one sample in a study of T-cell reconstitution after alpha-beta-depleted transplantation in children. Via MiXCR, TCRdb re-called the PCR reads, giving one row per CDR3 protein. The sample has around 230,000 distinct CDR3 sequences; approximately 15% are singletons. The source was PBMCs, mostly from graft donor cells, collected 360 days after TCRalphabeta/CD19-depleted stem cell transplant. Receptor source: a male patient aged 2 to 9 who had a stem cell transplant for acute lymphoblastic leukemia, so the T cells may come from the graft donor. Both conserved end residues are part of each CDR3. The order of the fields is clone size, D gene, J gene, V gene, CDR3 DNA, CDR3 protein. D genes are given only for firm matches. Size is stated for part of the rows, as once, few or many counts, or as a class when the clone is expanded.

clone_size: NA
d_call: NA
j_call: TRBJ2-7
v_call: TRBV12-3/TRBV12-4
cdr3_nt: TGTGCCAGCAGCTGGGGGTACGGGGGCGAGCAGTACTTC
cdr3_aa: CASSWGYGGEQYF

clone_size: few
d_call: TRBD1
j_call: TRBJ2-1
v_call: TRBV7-2
cdr3_nt: TGTGCCAGCAGCTTAACGACAGGGGGTTACTACAATGAGCAGTTCTTC
cdr3_aa: CASSLTTGGYYNEQFF

clone_size: NA
d_call: NA
j_call: TRBJ2-3
v_call: TRBV12-3/TRBV12-4
cdr3_nt: TGTGCCAGCAACCCTGGGGTAGCTTATGCAGATACGCAGTATTTT
cdr3_aa: CASNPGVAYADTQYF

clone_size: few
d_call: NA
j_call: TRBJ1-3
v_call: TRBV12-3/TRBV12-4
cdr3_nt: TGTGCCAGCAGCGTTACGGTCCAAATCTACTCTGGAAACACCATATATTTT
cdr3_aa: CASSVTVQIYSGNTIYF

clone_size: NA
d_call: TRBD1
j_call: TRBJ2-7
v_call: TRBV4-3
cdr3_nt: TGCGCCAGCAGCGGATGGGACAGGGGGGTCTACGAGCAGTACTTC
cdr3_aa: CASSGWDRGVYEQYF

clone_size: few
d_call: NA
j_call: TRBJ2-2
v_call: TRBV28
cdr3_nt: TGTGCCAGCAGTCCACCCAGGGTTTTCACCGGGGAGCTGTTTTTT
cdr3_aa: CASSPPRVFTGELFF

clone_size: NA
d_call: TRBD2
j_call: TRBJ2-3
v_call: TRBV20-1
cdr3_nt: TGCAGTGCTCCGGGACTAGCGGGGGCCTCCACAGATACGCAGTATTTT
cdr3_aa: CSAPGLAGASTDTQYF

clone_size: NA
d_call: NA
j_call: TRBJ2-3
v_call: TRBV28
cdr3_nt: TGTGCCAGCAGTTTGCACCCGGATACGCAGTATTTT
cdr3_aa: CASSLHPDTQYF

clone_size: NA
d_call: NA
j_call: TRBJ2-7
v_call: TRBV2
cdr3_nt: TGTGCCAGCAAACAAACCGGGACCTACCTCTACGAGCAGTACTTC
cdr3_aa: CASKQTGTYLYEQYF

clone_size: many
d_call: NA
j_call: TRBJ1-4
v_call: TRBV20-1
cdr3_nt: TGCAGTGCTACTCAGGACAGTGCAACTAATGAAAAACTGTTTTTT
cdr3_aa: CSATQDSATNEKLFF

clone_size: NA
d_call: NA
j_call: TRBJ2-3
v_call: TRBV6-5
cdr3_nt: TGTGCCAGCAGTTACTCGGGGTTTCGCACAGATACGCAGTATTTT
cdr3_aa: CASSYSGFRTDTQYF

clone_size: NA
d_call: NA
j_call: TRBJ2-5
v_call: TRBV21-1
cdr3_nt: TGTGCCAGCAGCGAGCACAGGGTCCGGGAGACCCAGTACTTC
cdr3_aa: CASSEHRVRETQYF

clone_size: many
d_call: TRBD1
j_call: TRBJ2-7
v_call: TRBV27
cdr3_nt: TGTGCCAGCAGGTCCGGGGGGACAGGGTCCCACGAGCAGTACTTC
cdr3_aa: CASRSGGTGSHEQYF

clone_size: few
d_call: NA
j_call: TRBJ1-6
v_call: TRBV12-3/TRBV12-4
cdr3_nt: TGTGCCAGCAGTTTAGTGCCCAATGGTTCACCCCTCCACTTT
cdr3_aa: CASSLVPNGSPLHF

clone_size: few
d_call: NA
j_call: TRBJ2-7
v_call: TRBV6-2/TRBV6-3
cdr3_nt: TGTGCCAGCAGGCACCGGGACGGCTCCTACGAGCAGTACTTC
cdr3_aa: CASRHRDGSYEQYF

clone_size: few
d_call: TRBD1
j_call: TRBJ1-2
v_call: TRBV28
cdr3_nt: TGTGCCAGCAGTGCATCAGGGGGCGATGGCTACACCTTC
cdr3_aa: CASSASGGDGYTF

clone_size: NA
d_call: NA
j_call: TRBJ2-1
v_call: TRBV7-8
cdr3_nt: TGTGCCAGCAGCTTAGTGGGCGACAATGAGCAGTTCTTC
cdr3_aa: CASSLVGDNEQFF

clone_size: NA
d_call: NA
j_call: TRBJ1-5
v_call: TRBV6-1
cdr3_nt: TGTGCCAGCAGCAGGGACCGCGATAGCAATCAGCCCCAGCATTTT
cdr3_aa: CASSRDRDSNQPQHF